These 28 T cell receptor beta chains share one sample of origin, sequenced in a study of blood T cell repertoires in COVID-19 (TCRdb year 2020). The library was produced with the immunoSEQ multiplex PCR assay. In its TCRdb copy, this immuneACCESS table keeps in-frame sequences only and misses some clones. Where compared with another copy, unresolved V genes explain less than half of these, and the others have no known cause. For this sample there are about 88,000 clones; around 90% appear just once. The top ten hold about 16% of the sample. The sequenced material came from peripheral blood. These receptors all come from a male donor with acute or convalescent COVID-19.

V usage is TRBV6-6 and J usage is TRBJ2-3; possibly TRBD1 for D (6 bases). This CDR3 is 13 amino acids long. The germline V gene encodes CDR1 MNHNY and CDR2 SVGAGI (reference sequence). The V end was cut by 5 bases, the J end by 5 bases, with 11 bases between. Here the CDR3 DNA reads TGTGCCAGCAGTGGCCGGGGACAAGATACGCAGTATTTT. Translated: CASSGRGQDTQYF.

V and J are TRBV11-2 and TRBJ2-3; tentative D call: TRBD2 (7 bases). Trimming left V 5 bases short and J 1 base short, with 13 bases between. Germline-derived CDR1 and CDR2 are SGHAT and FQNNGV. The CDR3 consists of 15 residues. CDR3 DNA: TGTGCCAGCAGCGTCAGGGGAGGGGGCACAGATACGCAGTATTTT. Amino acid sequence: CASSVRGGGTDTQYF.

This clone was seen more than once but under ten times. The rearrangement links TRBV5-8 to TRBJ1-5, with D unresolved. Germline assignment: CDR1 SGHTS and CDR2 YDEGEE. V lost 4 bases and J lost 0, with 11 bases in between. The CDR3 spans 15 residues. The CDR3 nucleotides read TGTGCCAGCAGCCCAAGAGTGAATAGCAATCAGCCCCAGCATTTT. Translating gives CASSPRVNSNQPQHF.

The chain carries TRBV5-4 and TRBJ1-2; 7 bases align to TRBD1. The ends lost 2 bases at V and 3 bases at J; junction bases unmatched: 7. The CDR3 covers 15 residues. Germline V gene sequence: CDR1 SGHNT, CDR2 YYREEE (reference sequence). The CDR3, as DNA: TGTGCCAGCAGCTTAGCTACAGGGGTGGACTATGGCTACACCTTC. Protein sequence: CASSLATGVDYGYTF.

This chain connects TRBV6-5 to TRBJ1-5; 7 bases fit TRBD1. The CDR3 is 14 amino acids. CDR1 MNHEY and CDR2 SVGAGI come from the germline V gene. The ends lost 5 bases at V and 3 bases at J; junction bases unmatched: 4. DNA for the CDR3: TGTGCCAGCAGTCGGACAGGTTTCAATCAGCCCCAGCATTTT. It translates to CASSRTGFNQPQHF.

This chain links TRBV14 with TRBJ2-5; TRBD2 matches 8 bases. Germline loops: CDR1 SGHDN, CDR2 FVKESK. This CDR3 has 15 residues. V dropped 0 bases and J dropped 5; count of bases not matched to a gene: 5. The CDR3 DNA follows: TGTGCCAGCAGCCAAGATGTGCGGGGGGTGGAGACCCAGTACTTC. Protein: CASSQDVRGVETQYF.

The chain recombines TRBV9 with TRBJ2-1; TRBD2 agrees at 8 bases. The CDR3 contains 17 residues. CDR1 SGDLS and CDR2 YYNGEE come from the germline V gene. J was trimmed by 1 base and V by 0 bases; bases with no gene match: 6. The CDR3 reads CASSVASLAVSYNEQFF. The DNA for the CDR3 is TGTGCCAGCAGCGTAGCTTCACTAGCGGTATCCTACAATGAGCAGTTCTTC. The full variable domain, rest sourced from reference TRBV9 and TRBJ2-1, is DSGVTQTPKHLITATGQRVTLRCSPRSGDLSVYWYQQSLDQGLQFLIQYYNGEERAKGNILERFSAQQFPDLHSELNLSSLELGDSALYFCASSVASLAVSYNEQFFGPGTRLTVL.

Written as DNA, the CDR3 is TGTGCCAGCAGCCCGACACCTCCCAGCACAGATACGCAGTATTTT. Residues: CASSPTPPSTDTQYF. V usage is TRBV7-9 and J usage is TRBJ2-3; D remains unclear. The length of the CDR3 is 15 residues. The ends were cut back, 5 bases at V and 0 bases at J, with 12 bases in the middle. Germline CDR1 is SEHNR and CDR2 is FQNEAQ (reference sequence).

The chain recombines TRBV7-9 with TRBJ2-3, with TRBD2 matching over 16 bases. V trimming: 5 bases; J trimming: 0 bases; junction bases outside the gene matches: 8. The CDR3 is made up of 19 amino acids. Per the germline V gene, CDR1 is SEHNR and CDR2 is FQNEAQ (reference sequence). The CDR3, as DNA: TGTGCCAGCAGCCCGGGACTAGCGGGGGGGATCACTAGCACAGATACGCAGTATTTT. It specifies CASSPGLAGGITSTDTQYF.

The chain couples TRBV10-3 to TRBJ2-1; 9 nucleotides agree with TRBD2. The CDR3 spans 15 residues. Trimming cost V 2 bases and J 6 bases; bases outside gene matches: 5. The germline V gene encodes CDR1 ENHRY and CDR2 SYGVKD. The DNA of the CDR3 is TGTGCCATCAGTGAGAGCGGGGGGCAGGGCAATGAGCAGTTCTTC. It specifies CAISESGGQGNEQFF.

The CDR3 region has the DNA TGCGCCAGCAGCTTGGCGGGACAGGGGGCTGGCTACACCTTC. Amino acids: CASSLAGQGAGYTF. V gene TRBV5-1 combines with J gene TRBJ1-2, with 12 bases matching TRBD1. This CDR3 has 14 residues. Germline values: CDR1 SGHRS, CDR2 YFSETQ. Trimming cost V 0 bases and J 7 bases; bases outside gene matches: 1.

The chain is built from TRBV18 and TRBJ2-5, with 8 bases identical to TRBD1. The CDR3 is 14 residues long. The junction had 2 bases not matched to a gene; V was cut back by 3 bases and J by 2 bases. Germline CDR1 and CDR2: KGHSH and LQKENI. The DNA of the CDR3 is TGTGCCAGCTCACCTAACAGGGGGCAAGAGACCCAGTACTTC. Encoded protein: CASSPNRGQETQYF.

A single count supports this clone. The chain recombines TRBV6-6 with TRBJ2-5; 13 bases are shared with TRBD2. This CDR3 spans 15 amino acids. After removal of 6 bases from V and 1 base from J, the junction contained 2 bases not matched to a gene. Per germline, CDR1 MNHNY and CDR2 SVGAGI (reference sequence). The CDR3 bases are TGTGCCAGCAGAACTAGCGGGGGGGCCCAAGAGACCCAGTACTTC. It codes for CASRTSGGAQETQYF.

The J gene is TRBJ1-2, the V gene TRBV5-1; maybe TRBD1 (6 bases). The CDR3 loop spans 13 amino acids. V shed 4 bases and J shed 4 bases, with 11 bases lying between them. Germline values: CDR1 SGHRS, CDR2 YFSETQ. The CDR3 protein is CASSTTGSYGYTF. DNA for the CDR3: TGCGCCAGCAGCACTACAGGGAGCTATGGCTACACCTTC.

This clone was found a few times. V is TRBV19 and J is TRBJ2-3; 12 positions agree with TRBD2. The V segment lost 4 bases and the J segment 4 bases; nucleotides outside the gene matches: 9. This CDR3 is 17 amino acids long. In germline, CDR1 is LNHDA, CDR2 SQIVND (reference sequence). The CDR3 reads CASSTPGLAGGADTQYF. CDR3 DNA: TGTGCCAGTAGTACCCCCGGGCTAGCGGGGGGGGCAGATACGCAGTATTTT.

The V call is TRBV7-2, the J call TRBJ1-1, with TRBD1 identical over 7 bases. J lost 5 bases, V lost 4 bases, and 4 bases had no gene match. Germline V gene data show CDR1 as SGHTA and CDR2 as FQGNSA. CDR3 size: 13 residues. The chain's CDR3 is CASSSQGGTEAFF. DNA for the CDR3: TGTGCCAGCAGCTCCCAGGGGGGTACTGAAGCTTTCTTT.

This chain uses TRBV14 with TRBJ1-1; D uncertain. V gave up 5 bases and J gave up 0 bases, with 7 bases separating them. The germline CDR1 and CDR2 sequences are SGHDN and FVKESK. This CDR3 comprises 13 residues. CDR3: CASSSGLNTEAFF. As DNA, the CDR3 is TGTGCCAGCAGCTCAGGTTTGAACACTGAAGCTTTCTTT.

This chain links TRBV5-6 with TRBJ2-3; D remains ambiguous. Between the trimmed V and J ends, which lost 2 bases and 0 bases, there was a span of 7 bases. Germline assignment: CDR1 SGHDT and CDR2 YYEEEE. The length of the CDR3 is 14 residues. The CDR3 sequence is CASSFQVSTDTQYF. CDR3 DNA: TGTGCCAGCAGCTTTCAGGTTAGCACAGATACGCAGTATTTT.

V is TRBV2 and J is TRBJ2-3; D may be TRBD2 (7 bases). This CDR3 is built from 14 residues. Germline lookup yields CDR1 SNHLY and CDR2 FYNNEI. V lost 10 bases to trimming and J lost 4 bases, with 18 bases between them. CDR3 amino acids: CANTGGRRADTQYF. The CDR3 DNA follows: TGTGCCAATACGGGGGGCAGGAGGGCAGATACGCAGTATTTT.

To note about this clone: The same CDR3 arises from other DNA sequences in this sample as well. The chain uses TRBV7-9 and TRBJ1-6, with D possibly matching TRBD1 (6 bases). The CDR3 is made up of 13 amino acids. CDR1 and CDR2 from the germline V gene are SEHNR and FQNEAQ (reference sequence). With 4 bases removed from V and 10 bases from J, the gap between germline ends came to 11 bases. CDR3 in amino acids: CASSSRQDSPLHF. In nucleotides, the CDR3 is TGTGCCAGCAGCTCACGACAGGACTCACCCCTCCACTTT.

The CDR3 reads CASSAGLAGVDEQFF. Written as DNA, the CDR3 is TGTGCCAGCAGCGCGGGACTAGCGGGGGTAGATGAGCAGTTCTTC. This chain links TRBV5-4 with TRBJ2-1; 14 positions match TRBD2. The CDR3 loop spans 15 amino acids. V shed 4 bases and J 8 bases; nucleotides not matched to a gene: 5. Germline CDR1 is SGHNT and CDR2 is YYREEE (reference sequence).

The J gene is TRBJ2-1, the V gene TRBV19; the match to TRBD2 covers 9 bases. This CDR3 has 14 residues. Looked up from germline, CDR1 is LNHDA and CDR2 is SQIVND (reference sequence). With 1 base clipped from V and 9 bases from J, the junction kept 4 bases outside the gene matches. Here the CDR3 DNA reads TGTGCCAGTAGTATAGTCGCTAGCGGGGTTGAGCAGTTCTTC. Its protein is CASSIVASGVEQFF. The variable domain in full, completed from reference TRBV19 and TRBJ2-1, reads DGGITQSPKYLFRKEGQNVTLSCEQNLNHDAMYWYRQDPGQGLRLIYYSQIVNDFQKGDIAEGYSVSREKKESFPLTVTSAQKNPTAFYLCASSIVASGVEQFFGPGTRLTVL.

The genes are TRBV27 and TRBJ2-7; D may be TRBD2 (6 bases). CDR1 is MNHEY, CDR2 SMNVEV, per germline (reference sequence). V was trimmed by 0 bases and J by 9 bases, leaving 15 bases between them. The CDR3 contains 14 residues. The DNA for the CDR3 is TGTGCCAGCAGTTTATCGCCCCGGGAGTCGGGGCAGTACTTC. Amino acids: CASSLSPRESGQYF.

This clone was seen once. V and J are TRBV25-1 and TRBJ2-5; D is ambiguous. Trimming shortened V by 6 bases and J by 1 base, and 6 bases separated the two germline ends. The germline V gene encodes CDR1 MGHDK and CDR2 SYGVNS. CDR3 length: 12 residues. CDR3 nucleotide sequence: TGTGCCAGCAGCCGGGTCCAAGAGACCCAGTACTTC. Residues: CASSRVQETQYF.

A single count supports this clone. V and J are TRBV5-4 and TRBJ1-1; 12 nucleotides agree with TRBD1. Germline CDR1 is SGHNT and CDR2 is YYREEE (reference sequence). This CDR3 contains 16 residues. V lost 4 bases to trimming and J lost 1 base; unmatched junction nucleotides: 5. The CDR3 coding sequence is TGTGCCAGCAGCCCCGGGACAGGGGGCGCGAACACTGAAGCTTTCTTT. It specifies CASSPGTGGANTEAFF.

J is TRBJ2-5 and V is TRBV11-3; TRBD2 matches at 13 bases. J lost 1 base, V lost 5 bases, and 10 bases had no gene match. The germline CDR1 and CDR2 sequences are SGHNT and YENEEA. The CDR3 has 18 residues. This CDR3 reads CASSTGTSGVPSQETQYF. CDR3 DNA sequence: TGTGCCAGCAGCACCGGGACTAGCGGGGTCCCCAGCCAAGAGACCCAGTACTTC.

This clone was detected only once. Here the CDR3 reads CASSLGLTYYEGPGEQYF. The CDR3 nucleotides read TGCGCCAGCAGCTTGGGACTTACTTATTACGAGGGCCCTGGCGAGCAGTACTTC. The V gene is TRBV5-1, the J gene TRBJ2-7, with a weak D call TRBD2 (5 bases). V was cut by 0 bases and J by 6 bases, with 25 bases left in between. The CDR3 is 18 amino acids. Germline V CDR1 and CDR2: SGHRS, YFSETQ.

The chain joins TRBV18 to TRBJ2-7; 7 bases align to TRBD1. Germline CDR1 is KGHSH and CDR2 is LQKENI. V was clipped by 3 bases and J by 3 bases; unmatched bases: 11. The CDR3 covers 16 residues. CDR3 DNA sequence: TGTGCCAGCTCACCGCCCACCGGGACAGTGAACTACGAGCAGTACTTC. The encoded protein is CASSPPTGTVNYEQYF.